These 30 T cell receptor beta chains were sequenced from one sample in a study of shared clonotypes between healthy human individuals. Libraries were prepared by immunoSEQ multiplex PCR; TCRdb keeps only in-frame clonotypes and omits some of them. This table has 2 million to 2.5 million clones, more than 80% appearing once. Sequenced input: naive CD4+ T cells from PBMCs. Regarding subset: CD45RA+ positively selected. These receptors were collected from a young man in good health. Some clones in this sample may be carry-over from other donors' samples.

J is TRBJ2-1 and V is TRBV9; no clear D. V lost 6 bases, J lost 4 bases, and 20 bases lay in between. CDR1 is SGDLS, CDR2 YYNGEE, per germline. The CDR3 length is 16 residues. Written as DNA, the CDR3 is TGTGCCAGCACGCCGTCGACGAGTTTTCGGTACAATGAGCAGTTCTTC. This gives the protein CASTPSTSFRYNEQFF.

The CDR3 DNA reads as TGTGCCAGCAGCTTAGCCCAGGACGGGACTGAAGCTTTCTTT. Residues: CASSLAQDGTEAFF. The J gene is TRBJ1-1, the V gene TRBV7-9; D call uncertain. With 0 bases removed from V and 5 bases from J, the gap between germline ends came to 10 bases. The CDR3 spans 14 residues. Germline-derived CDR1 and CDR2 are SEHNR and FQNEAQ (reference sequence).

The chain combines TRBV6-5 with TRBJ1-1; D may be TRBD1 (5 bases). CDR1 is MNHEY and CDR2 is SVGAGI in the germline V gene. The length of the CDR3 is 14 residues. V was trimmed by 2 bases and J by 3 bases, leaving 10 bases between them. CDR3 region: CASSYVGADTEAFF. The CDR3 DNA follows: TGTGCCAGCAGTTACGTAGGGGCGGACACTGAAGCTTTCTTT.

The rearrangement uses TRBV7-6 and TRBJ2-2, with D tentatively TRBD2 (6 bases). Germline CDR1 SGHVS, CDR2 FNYEAQ. Trimming pared 1 base from V and 1 base from J, leaving 10 bases between. The CDR3 has 16 residues. CDR3 nucleotides: TGTGCCAGCAGCTTAGAAGTTAGCGGGAACACCGGGGAGCTGTTTTTT. It specifies CASSLEVSGNTGELFF.

This chain links TRBV7-6 with TRBJ2-1, with D perhaps being TRBD1 or TRBD2 (5 bases each). The germline gives CDR1 SGHVS, CDR2 FNYEAQ. Trimming pared 5 bases from V and 9 bases from J, leaving 14 bases between. This CDR3 spans 13 amino acids. The CDR3: CASSHGTTFEQFF. CDR3 nucleotide sequence: TGTGCCAGCAGCCATGGGACCACCTTTGAGCAGTTCTTC.

V gene TRBV5-1 combines with J gene TRBJ2-1; D call uncertain. V lost 1 base and J lost 8, with 13 bases in between. The CDR3 runs 14 residues. From germline, CDR1 is SGHRS and CDR2 YFSETQ. The CDR3 loop reads CASSLFSSQDEQFF. The CDR3, as DNA: TGCGCCAGCAGCTTGTTCAGTAGTCAGGATGAGCAGTTCTTC.

This clone has only one observation. The chain combines TRBV5-1 with TRBJ2-7; 7 nucleotides match TRBD1. Germline CDR1 SGHRS, CDR2 YFSETQ. The V gene end was trimmed by 0 bases and the J gene end by 3 bases; junction bases not matched to a gene: 3. The CDR3 length is 14 residues. CDR3 loop: CASSLGDSGYEQYF. CDR3 DNA sequence: TGCGCCAGCAGCTTGGGGGACAGCGGCTACGAGCAGTACTTC.

The V gene is TRBV7-2, the J gene TRBJ2-1, with TRBD2 matching 7 bases. Trimming took 3 bases from V and 8 from J; bases not matched to a gene: 7. CDR3 size: 14 residues. Germline-derived CDR1 and CDR2 are SGHTA and FQGNSA. CDR3 sequence: CASSFPGGRDEQFF. The CDR3 DNA sequence: TGTGCCAGCAGCTTCCCGGGGGGTAGGGATGAGCAGTTCTTC.

The V call is TRBV7-2, the J call TRBJ1-4; D uncertain. This CDR3 comprises 14 residues. Germline V gene lookup returns CDR1 SGHTA and CDR2 FQGNSA. V lost 3 bases to trimming and J lost 3 bases, with 8 bases between them. CDR3 sequence: CASSFRVPNEKLFF. The CDR3 region has the DNA TGTGCCAGCAGCTTTAGGGTGCCTAATGAAAAACTGTTTTTT.

The CDR3 region has the DNA TGTGCCAGCGACAGCGGGAGGGCCCGGGGGCAAGAGACCCAGTACTTC. Protein product: CASDSGRARGQETQYF. The chain links TRBV7-9 to TRBJ2-5; 10 nucleotides align to TRBD2. The CDR3 is 16 amino acids. V shed 8 bases, J shed 2 bases, and the junction held 11 bases outside the gene matches. Germline V gives CDR1 SEHNR, CDR2 FQNEAQ (reference sequence).

The CDR3 protein is CASSSTPRGEETQYF. Here the CDR3 DNA reads TGTGCCAGCAGCTCTACCCCCAGGGGGGAAGAGACCCAGTACTTC. The chain employs TRBV5-4 and TRBJ2-5; TRBD1 might be the D (7 bases). The CDR3 is made up of 15 amino acids. Germline V gene lookup returns CDR1 SGHNT and CDR2 YYREEE (reference sequence). Trimming cost V 3 bases and J 3 bases, with 15 bases left between them.

The rearrangement joins TRBV5-1 to TRBJ2-1; no clear D. The CDR3 has 15 residues. CDR1 is SGHRS, CDR2 YFSETQ, per germline. The V gene lost 4 bases and the J gene lost 0 bases, with 11 bases spanning the gap. The CDR3 nucleotides are TGCGCCAGCAGCAAAGACCCGGACTCCTACAATGAGCAGTTCTTC. Translated, it gives CASSKDPDSYNEQFF.

This clone has a handful of counts. The chain links TRBV28 to TRBJ1-3, with 7 bases identical to TRBD1. Germline CDR1 MDHEN, CDR2 SYDVKM. With V trimmed by 6 bases and J by 2 bases, 7 bases remained unmatched. The CDR3 runs to 15 residues. Written as DNA, the CDR3 is TGTGCCAGCAGCCTTACAGGGGCTGCTGGAAACACCATATATTTT. It specifies CASSLTGAAGNTIYF.

V usage is TRBV29-1 and J usage is TRBJ2-4; unclear D gene. Germline-derived CDR1 and CDR2 are SQVTM and ANQGSEA. The CDR3 extends over 13 amino acids. V lost 6 bases and J lost 0, with 9 bases in between. The CDR3: CSVVSVAKNIQYF. Written as DNA, the CDR3 is TGCAGCGTAGTGTCCGTAGCCAAAAACATTCAGTACTTC. Based on the CDR3 plus reference TRBV29-1 and TRBJ2-4, the full variable domain is SAVISQKPSRDICQRGTSLTIQCQVDSQVTMMFWYRQQPGQSLTLIATANQGSEATYESGFVIDKFPISRPNLTFSTLTVSNMSPEDSSIYLCSVVSVAKNIQYFGAGTRLSVL.

CDR3 DNA: TGTGCCAGCAGCCGAACGGGACGGGATCTCACAGATACGCAGTATTTT. Protein product: CASSRTGRDLTDTQYF. The chain combines TRBV7-9 with TRBJ2-3; the D call may be TRBD1 or TRBD2 (5 bases each). Germline CDR1 is SEHNR and CDR2 is FQNEAQ (reference sequence). This CDR3 contains 16 residues. Trimming shortened V by 5 bases and J by 2 bases, and 17 bases separated the two germline ends.

This chain uses TRBV4-2 with TRBJ2-2, with 13 bases fitting TRBD2. With 1 base clipped from V and 0 bases from J, the junction kept 8 bases outside the gene matches. Germline V gives CDR1 LGHNA, CDR2 YNFKEQ. This CDR3 comprises 20 residues. In DNA, the CDR3 is TGTGCCAGCAGCCAAGTTAGGGGACTAGCGGGGAGATCGAACACCGGGGAGCTGTTTTTT. Residues: CASSQVRGLAGRSNTGELFF.

The chain combines TRBV6-1 with TRBJ2-2, with D hard to call. There are 13 residues in the CDR3. Trimming stripped 2 bases from V and 6 bases from J, with 7 bases between. Germline loops: CDR1 MNHNS, CDR2 SASEGT. CDR3 coding DNA: TGTGCCAGCAGTGAATGGATACCCGGGGAGCTGTTTTTT. This encodes CASSEWIPGELFF.

This clone was seen a handful of times. The chain carries TRBV4-2 and TRBJ1-1; D remains ambiguous. Trimming cost V 4 bases and J 4 bases, with 13 bases left between them. CDR3 size: 14 residues. CDR1 is LGHNA and CDR2 is YNFKEQ in the germline V gene. The CDR3 DNA reads TGTGCCAGCAGCCTCTATGATCGGGGCACTGAAGCTTTCTTT. Translation gives CASSLYDRGTEAFF.

The chain links TRBV9 to TRBJ1-4; 7 bases fit TRBD1. Germline lookup yields CDR1 SGDLS and CDR2 YYNGEE. The CDR3 contains 14 residues. V shed 2 bases, J shed 7 bases, and the junction held 5 bases outside the gene matches. The CDR3 DNA reads TGTGCCAGCAGCGTCGGACAGGAGGCTGAAAAACTGTTTTTT. This translates into CASSVGQEAEKLFF.

This clone has only one observation. The chain uses TRBV18 and TRBJ2-7, with 8 bases matching TRBD2. This CDR3 is built from 16 residues. V was clipped by 3 bases and J by 4 bases; unmatched bases: 11. Looked up from germline, CDR1 is KGHSH and CDR2 is LQKENI. CDR3 in amino acids: CASSPPGSGRQYEQYF. CDR3 bases: TGTGCCAGCTCACCCCCGGGGAGCGGGAGACAGTACGAGCAGTACTTC.

The chain carries TRBV6-6 and TRBJ2-3; 7 nucleotides match TRBD1. Germline CDR1 reads MNHNY; CDR2 reads SVGAGI (reference sequence). Trimming took 5 bases from V and 4 from J; bases not matched to a gene: 9. The CDR3 sequence is 15 residues long. The DNA for the CDR3 is TGTGCCAGCAGTATCCCGGGACAGCGGTCAGATACGCAGTATTTT. It translates to CASSIPGQRSDTQYF.

The chain combines TRBV5-6 with TRBJ2-3, with D unresolved. CDR1 and CDR2 (germline): SGHDT, YYEEEE. This CDR3 has 14 amino acids. V lost 0 bases and J lost 2, with 7 bases in between. The CDR3 region is CASSLGQYTDTQYF. CDR3 in DNA: TGTGCCAGCAGCTTGGGGCAGTACACAGATACGCAGTATTTT.

The CDR3 DNA reads TGTGCCAGCAGCTTAGTTTGGGTCGGGACAGTTGTGGTTCAAGAGACCCAGTACTTC. Amino acids: CASSLVWVGTVVVQETQYF. The chain links TRBV11-1 to TRBJ2-5; TRBD1 matches at 7 bases. With V trimmed by 1 base and J by 2 bases, 16 bases remained unmatched. Germline V gene data show CDR1 as SGHAT and CDR2 as FQDESV (reference sequence). The CDR3 has 19 residues.

The rearrangement links TRBV7-3 to TRBJ2-5, with 13 bases identical to TRBD2. V lost 5 bases and J lost 3; bases outside the gene matches: 6. Germline assignment: CDR1 SGHTA and CDR2 FQGTGA. The CDR3 totals 16 residues. For the CDR3, the DNA is TGTGCCAGCAGCCCGCGGACTAGCGGGAGCGAAGAGACCCAGTACTTC. Protein product: CASSPRTSGSEETQYF.

The genes are TRBV11-2 and TRBJ2-1, with TRBD2 identical over 10 bases. Germline CDR1 is SGHAT and CDR2 is FQNNGV. The CDR3 is 16 amino acids. The V segment lost 6 bases and the J segment 0 bases; nucleotides outside the gene matches: 5. The DNA for the CDR3 is TGTGCCAGCAGTCAAACTAGCGGGGTCTCCTACAATGAGCAGTTCTTC. This encodes CASSQTSGVSYNEQFF.

The chain joins TRBV29-1 to TRBJ2-1, with D unresolved. Per the germline V gene, CDR1 is SQVTM and CDR2 is ANQGSEA. The CDR3 spans 12 residues. The ends were cut back, 2 bases at V and 10 bases at J, with 12 bases in the middle. For the CDR3, the DNA is TGCAGCGTTGAACCGTTACAACGGGAGCAGTTCTTC. This sequence encodes CSVEPLQREQFF.

As concerns this clone: The same CDR3 can be traced to other DNA sequences in this sample. The rearrangement uses TRBV9 and TRBJ2-2, with unresolved D. Germline V gives CDR1 SGDLS, CDR2 YYNGEE. The V end lost 0 bases, the J end lost 7 bases, and 7 bases lay between the germline ends. This CDR3 is built from 13 residues. The CDR3 sequence: CASSVVGIGELFF. In nucleotides, the CDR3 is TGTGCCAGCAGCGTAGTGGGGATCGGGGAGCTGTTTTTT.

This sequence joins TRBV5-1 and TRBJ1-1; 9 positions match TRBD1. V was pared by 3 bases and J by 8 bases, with 17 bases of the junction left unmatched. The CDR3 runs 17 residues. CDR1 is SGHRS and CDR2 is YFSETQ in the germline V gene. CDR3 in amino acids: CASSSDPGQGRRGEAFF. CDR3 DNA sequence: TGCGCCAGCAGCTCCGACCCCGGACAGGGGAGAAGGGGCGAAGCTTTCTTT.

This clone was picked up one time. This rearrangement joins TRBV6-1 to TRBJ2-5; 9 bases match TRBD2. Germline values: CDR1 MNHNS, CDR2 SASEGT. The CDR3 loop spans 16 amino acids. After removal of 1 base from V and 5 bases from J, the junction contained 8 bases not matched to a gene. CDR3 DNA sequence: TGTGCCAGCAGTGAAGGATTGGCGGGAGGGGGGGAGACCCAGTACTTC. This gives the protein CASSEGLAGGGETQYF.

This chain joins TRBV18 and TRBJ1-5; D is uncertain. This CDR3 has 14 amino acids. The V gene's germline CDR1 is KGHSH and CDR2 LQKENI. Trimming shortened V by 5 bases and J by 0 bases, and 8 bases separated the two germline ends. This CDR3 is CASSKTNSNQPQHF. In DNA, the CDR3 is TGTGCCAGCTCAAAGACAAATAGCAATCAGCCCCAGCATTTT.